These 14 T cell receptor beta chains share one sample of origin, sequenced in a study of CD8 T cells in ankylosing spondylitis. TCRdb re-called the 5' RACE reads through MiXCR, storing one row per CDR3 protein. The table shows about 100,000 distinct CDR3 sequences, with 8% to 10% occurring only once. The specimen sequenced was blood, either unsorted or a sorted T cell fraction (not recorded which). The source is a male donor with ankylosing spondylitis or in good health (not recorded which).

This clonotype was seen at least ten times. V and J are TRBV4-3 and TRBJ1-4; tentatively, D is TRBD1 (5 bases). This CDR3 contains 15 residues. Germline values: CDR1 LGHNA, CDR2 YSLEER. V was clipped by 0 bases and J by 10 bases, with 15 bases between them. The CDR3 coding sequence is TGCGCCAGCAGCCAAGATCTCCAGGGAGGAGGAAAACTGTTTTTT. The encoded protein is CASSQDLQGGGKLFF.

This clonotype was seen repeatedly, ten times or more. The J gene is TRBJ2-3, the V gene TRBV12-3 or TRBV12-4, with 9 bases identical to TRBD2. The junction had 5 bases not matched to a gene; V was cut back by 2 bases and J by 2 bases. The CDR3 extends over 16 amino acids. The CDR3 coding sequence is TGTGCCAGCAGTTTATCAGCGGGGGGTATCACAGATACGCAGTATTTT. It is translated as CASSLSAGGITDTQYF.

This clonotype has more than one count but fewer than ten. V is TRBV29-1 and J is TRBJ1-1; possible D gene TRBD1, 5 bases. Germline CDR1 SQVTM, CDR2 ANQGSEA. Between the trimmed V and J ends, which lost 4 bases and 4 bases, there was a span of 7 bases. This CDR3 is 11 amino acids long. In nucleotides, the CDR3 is TGCAGCGTTGCGGGGACCACTGAAGCTTTCTTT. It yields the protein CSVAGTTEAFF.

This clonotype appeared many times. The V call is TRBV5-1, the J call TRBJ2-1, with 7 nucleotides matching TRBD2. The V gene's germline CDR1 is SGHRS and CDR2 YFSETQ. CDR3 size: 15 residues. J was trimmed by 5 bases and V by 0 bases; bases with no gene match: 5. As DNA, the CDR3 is TGCGCCAGCAGCTTGGGGCTAGCGGACCACAATGAGCAGTTCTTC. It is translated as CASSLGLADHNEQFF.

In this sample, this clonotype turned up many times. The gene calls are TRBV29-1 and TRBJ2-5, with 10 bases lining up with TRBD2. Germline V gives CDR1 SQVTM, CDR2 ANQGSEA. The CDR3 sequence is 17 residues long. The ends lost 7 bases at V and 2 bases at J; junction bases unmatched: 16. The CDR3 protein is CSALVIGSGGRQETQYF. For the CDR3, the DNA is TGCAGCGCCCTTGTGATAGGTAGCGGGGGGCGACAAGAGACCCAGTACTTC.

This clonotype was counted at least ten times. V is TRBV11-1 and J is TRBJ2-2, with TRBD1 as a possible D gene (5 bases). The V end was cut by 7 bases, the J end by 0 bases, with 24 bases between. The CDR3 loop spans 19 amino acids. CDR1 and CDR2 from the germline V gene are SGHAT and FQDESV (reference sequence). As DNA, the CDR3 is TGTGCCAGCATCATTACTTGGGGCAGGTCCCGGTCGAACACCGGGGAGCTGTTTTTT. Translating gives CASIITWGRSRSNTGELFF.

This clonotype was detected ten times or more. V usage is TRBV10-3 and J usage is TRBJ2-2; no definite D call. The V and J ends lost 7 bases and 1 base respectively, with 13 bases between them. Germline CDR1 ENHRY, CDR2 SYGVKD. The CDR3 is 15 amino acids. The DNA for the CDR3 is TGTGCCATCACCCAACATAATATGAACACCGGGGAGCTGTTTTTT. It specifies CAITQHNMNTGELFF.

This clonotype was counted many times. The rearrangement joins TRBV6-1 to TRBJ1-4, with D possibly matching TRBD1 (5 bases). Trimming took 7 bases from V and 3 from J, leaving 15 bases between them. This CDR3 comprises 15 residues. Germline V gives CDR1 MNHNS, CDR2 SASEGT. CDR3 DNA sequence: TGTGCCAGCACCCCCCTGGGACTGCCTAATGAAAAACTGTTTTTT. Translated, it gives CASTPLGLPNEKLFF.

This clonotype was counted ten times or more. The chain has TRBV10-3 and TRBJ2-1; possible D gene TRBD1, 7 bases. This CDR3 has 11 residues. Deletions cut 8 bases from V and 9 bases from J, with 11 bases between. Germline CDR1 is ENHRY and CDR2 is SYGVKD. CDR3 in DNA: TGTGCCATCCGACAGGGAGGTGAGCAGTTCTTC. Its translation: CAIRQGGEQFF.

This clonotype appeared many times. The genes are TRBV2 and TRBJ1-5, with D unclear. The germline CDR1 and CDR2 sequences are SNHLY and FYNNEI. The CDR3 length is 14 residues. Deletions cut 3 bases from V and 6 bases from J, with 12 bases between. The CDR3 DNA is TGTGCCAGCAGTGATCGGGGAGAAAGTCAGCCCCAGCATTTT. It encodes CASSDRGESQPQHF.

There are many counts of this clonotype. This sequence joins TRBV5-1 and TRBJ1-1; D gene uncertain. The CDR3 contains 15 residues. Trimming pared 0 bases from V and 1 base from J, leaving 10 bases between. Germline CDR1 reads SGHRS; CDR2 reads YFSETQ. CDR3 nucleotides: TGCGCCAGCAGCTTGGGTGGCAGAGGGAACACTGAAGCTTTCTTT. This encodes CASSLGGRGNTEAFF.

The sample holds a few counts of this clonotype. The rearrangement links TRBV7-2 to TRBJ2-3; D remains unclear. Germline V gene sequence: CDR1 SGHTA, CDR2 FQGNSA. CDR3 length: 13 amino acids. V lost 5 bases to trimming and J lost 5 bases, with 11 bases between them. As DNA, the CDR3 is TGTGCCAGCAGCCCCAGAGCACAAGATACGCAGTATTTT. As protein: CASSPRAQDTQYF.

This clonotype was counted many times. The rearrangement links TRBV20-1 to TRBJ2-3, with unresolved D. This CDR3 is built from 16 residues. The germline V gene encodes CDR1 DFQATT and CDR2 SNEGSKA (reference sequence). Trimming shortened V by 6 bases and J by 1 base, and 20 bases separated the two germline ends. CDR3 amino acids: CSATDLMTAGTDTQYF. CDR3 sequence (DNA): TGCAGTGCAACTGATCTTATGACGGCGGGCACAGATACGCAGTATTTT.

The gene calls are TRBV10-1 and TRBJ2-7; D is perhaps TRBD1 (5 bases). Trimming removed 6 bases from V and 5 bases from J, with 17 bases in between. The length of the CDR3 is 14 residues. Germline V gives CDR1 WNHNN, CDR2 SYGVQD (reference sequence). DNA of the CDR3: TGCGCCAGCAGCGCTAGGGGCTTTGGGGACGAGCAGTACTTC. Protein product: CASSARGFGDEQYF.